The 7 T cell receptor beta chains presented below share a single source sample, sequenced in a study of human thymus T cells. From resections taken during corrective heart surgery, the thymus tissue was obtained. Data came from immunoSEQ multiplex PCR; TCRdb stores just in-frame clones and leaves some out. The sample has under 95,000 clones, 90% to 95% seen once. The source material was thymus tissue. These TCRs come from a girl under three years old with a congenital heart defect but otherwise immunologically healthy.

The V call is TRBV4-1, the J call TRBJ2-7; 12 bases are a match to TRBD2. The V and J ends lost 6 bases and 0 bases, in that order; junction bases with no gene match: 9. Germline CDR1 is MGHRA and CDR2 is YSYEKL. This CDR3 is 17 amino acids long. CDR3 bases: TGCGCCAGCAGTACTATGACTAGCGGGAGACACTCCTACGAGCAGTACTTC. This sequence encodes CASSTMTSGRHSYEQYF.

The gene calls are TRBV7-9 and TRBJ2-3; TRBD1 is a possible D gene (6 bases). The V end lost 5 bases, the J end lost 7 bases, and 22 bases lay between the germline ends. Germline V gene sequence: CDR1 SEHNR, CDR2 FQNEAQ (reference sequence). The CDR3 is made up of 16 amino acids. CDR3 coding DNA: TGTGCCAGCAGCGCCTCTGGGGGCCCAGAACTTAATACGCAGTATTTT. As protein: CASSASGGPELNTQYF.

The chain uses TRBV5-1 and TRBJ2-2, with D possibly being TRBD1 (6 bases). This CDR3 region has 17 residues. With 2 bases removed from V and 0 bases from J, the gap between germline ends came to 14 bases. Germline V lookup: CDR1 SGHRS, CDR2 YFSETQ. CDR3 nucleotides: TGCGCCAGCAGCTTCCTGGACAGATCACCGAACACCGGGGAGCTGTTTTTT. Its protein is CASSFLDRSPNTGELFF. Filled out from reference TRBV5-1 and TRBJ2-2, the complete variable domain reads KAGVTQTPRYLIKTRGQQVTLSCSPISGHRSVSWYQQTPGQGLQFLFEYFSETQRNKGNFPGRFSGRQFSNSRSEMNVSTLELGDSALYLCASSFLDRSPNTGELFFGEGSRLTVL.

This clone has only a few counts. The rearrangement uses TRBV11-2 and TRBJ1-3, with D uncertain. CDR1 is SGHAT and CDR2 is FQNNGV in the germline V gene. Between the trimmed V and J ends, which lost 0 bases and 2 bases, there was a span of 11 bases. The CDR3 covers 16 residues. CDR3: CASSLEYQSAGNTIYF. DNA of the CDR3: TGTGCCAGCAGCTTAGAGTATCAGAGCGCTGGAAACACCATATATTTT.

The chain links TRBV14 to TRBJ2-3; TRBD2 matches at 13 bases. The CDR3 has 21 residues. Germline V gene lookup returns CDR1 SGHDN and CDR2 FVKESK. The trim removed 4 bases at V and 3 bases at J, leaving 19 bases unmatched. This CDR3 is CASSPGTSGDQRSGPTDTQYF. In DNA, the CDR3 is TGTGCCAGCAGCCCGGGGACTAGCGGGGACCAAAGGTCCGGACCTACAGATACGCAGTATTTT.

The chain joins TRBV5-8 to TRBJ2-1; unclear D gene. The CDR3 spans 12 residues. Germline CDR1 SGHTS, CDR2 YDEGEE. Trimming shortened V by 4 bases and J by 5 bases, and 7 bases separated the two germline ends. In nucleotides, the CDR3 is TGTGCCAGCAGCCACGCTGACAATGAGCAGTTCTTC. Residues: CASSHADNEQFF.

The chain uses TRBV4-1 and TRBJ1-4; D might be TRBD1 (6 bases). Germline V gene lookup returns CDR1 MGHRA and CDR2 YSYEKL. The CDR3 is made up of 19 amino acids. The V end lost 3 bases, the J end lost 3 bases, and 23 bases lay between the germline ends. The CDR3 region has the DNA TGCGCCAGCAGCCATACGGGACACTTACCTCGCAGGTCTAATGAAAAACTGTTTTTT. Amino acid sequence: CASSHTGHLPRRSNEKLFF.